A selection of T cell receptor beta chains follows, all from one sample in a study of blood T cell repertoires in COVID-19. Assay: immunoSEQ multiplex PCR; the TCRdb copy retains only in-frame clones and omits some. The sample shows roughly 260,000 clones, 70% to 90% of them seen only once. Sequences were obtained from PBMCs or T cells enriched from blood (not recorded which). Every receptor here comes from a woman in her forties or fifties who had recovered from COVID-19. The conserved cysteine and the conserved F or W are not part of the CDR3 here.

TRBJ2-3,TRBV2,ASQRAGVTDTQY
TRBJ1-4,TRBV7-9,ASSDIPGQANEKLF
TRBJ2-5,TRBV3-1/TRBV3-2,ASSPRGGDGAQY
TRBJ1-1,TRBV11-2,ASSLTLSYTEAF
TRBJ2-1,TRBV15,ATSRANGEGVDEQF
TRBJ2-3,TRBV5-1,ASSLDGGGADTQY
TRBJ2-6,TRBV30,ACTGTGSSGANVLT
TRBJ2-7,TRBV7-8,ASSLGRTFYEQY
TRBJ1-6,TRBV6-5,ASSYGGRSPLH
TRBJ1-1,TRBV6-5,ASSFRGPVGRTEAF
TRBJ2-1,TRBV19,ASSIQREYNEQF
TRBJ2-1,TRBV7-2,ASSLVGTSGSSEQF
TRBJ1-1,TRBV12-3/TRBV12-4,ASRTGFVQAF
TRBJ1-1,TRBV10-1,ASSEGGTEAF
TRBJ1-2,TRBV19,ASSINRRVNYGYT
TRBJ2-7,TRBV3-1/TRBV3-2,ASSPAGGQGEQY
TRBJ2-5,TRBV7-3,ASSLTRESETQY
TRBJ2-7,TRBV19,ASSGGLAGSFHEQY
TRBJ1-5,TRBV27,ASSSGMDSNQPQH
TRBJ2-7,TRBV4-1,ASHPGAGTYEQY
TRBJ2-2,TRBV9,ASSVRTGGTGELF
TRBJ1-2,TRBV10-2,ASRDPTMGSNYGYT
TRBJ1-3,TRBV2,ASSLDRVEGHTIY
TRBJ1-1,TRBV15,ATTQLDRLNTEAF
TRBJ1-1,TRBV15,ATSSPWGDAF
TRBJ1-5,TRBV28,ASSLYTGLGQPQH
TRBJ1-1,TRBV19,ASSILPDRGEAF
TRBJ2-3,TRBV13,ASSLRGLAAPDTQY
TRBJ2-1,TRBV2,ASLSREGPSNEQF
TRBJ1-2,TRBV27,ASSLLPGQGGYGYT
TRBJ2-3,TRBV12-5,ASGITDTQY
TRBJ1-2,TRBV30,AWSVGDTANYGYT
TRBJ2-5,TRBV5-4,ASSFQAQETQY
TRBJ1-6,TRBV11-2,ASSLGQGDNSPLH
TRBJ1-1,TRBV4-1,ASSPLRTGNTEAF
TRBJ1-1,TRBV6-6,ASSYGRGRANTEAF
TRBJ1-5,TRBV28,ASRDNSNQPQH
TRBJ2-1,TRBV12-2,ASRFRRDYNEQF
TRBJ1-2,TRBV10-2,ASSEYHTGGA
TRBJ2-7,TRBV27,ASRATSWSSYEQY
TRBJ1-5,TRBV18,ASSPQKGGQPQH
TRBJ1-2,TRBV7-8,ASSTPQGATWGYT
TRBJ1-3,TRBV10-3,AIRQGAGGNTIY